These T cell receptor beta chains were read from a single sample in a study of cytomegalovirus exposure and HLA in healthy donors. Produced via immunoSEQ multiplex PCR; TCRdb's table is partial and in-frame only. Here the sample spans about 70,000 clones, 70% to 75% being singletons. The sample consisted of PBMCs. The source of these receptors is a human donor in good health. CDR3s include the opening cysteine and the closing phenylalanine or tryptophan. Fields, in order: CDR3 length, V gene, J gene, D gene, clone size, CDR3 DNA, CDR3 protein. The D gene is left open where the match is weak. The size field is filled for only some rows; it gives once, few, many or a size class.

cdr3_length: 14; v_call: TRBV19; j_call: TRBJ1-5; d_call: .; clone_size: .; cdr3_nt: TGTGCCAGTAGTATAGTGCCAGGGGACCAGCCCCAGCATTTT; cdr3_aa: CASSIVPGDQPQHF
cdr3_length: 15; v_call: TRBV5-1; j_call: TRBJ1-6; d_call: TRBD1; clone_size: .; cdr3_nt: TGCGCCAGCAGTCGGAGACAGGGGAGTGACTCACCCCTCCACTTT; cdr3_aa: CASSRRQGSDSPLHF
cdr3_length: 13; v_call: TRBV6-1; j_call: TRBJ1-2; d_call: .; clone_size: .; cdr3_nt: TGTGCCAGCAGTGAAGGGGGCCTCGCGGGCTACACCTTC; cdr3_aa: CASSEGGLAGYTF
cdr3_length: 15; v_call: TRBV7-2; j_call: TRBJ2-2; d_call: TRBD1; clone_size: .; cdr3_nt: TGTGCCAGCAGCTTAGCCAGGGGGCGCGACGGGGAGCTGTTTTTT; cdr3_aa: CASSLARGRDGELFF
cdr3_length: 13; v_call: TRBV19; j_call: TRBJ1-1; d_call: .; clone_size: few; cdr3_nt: TGTGCCAGTAGTATAGGGGCCAGCACTGAAGCTTTCTTT; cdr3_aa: CASSIGASTEAFF
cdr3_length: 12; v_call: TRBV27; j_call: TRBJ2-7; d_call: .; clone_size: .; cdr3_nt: TGTGCCAGCAGTTCTAGCTTCTACGAGCAGTACTTC; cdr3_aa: CASSSSFYEQYF
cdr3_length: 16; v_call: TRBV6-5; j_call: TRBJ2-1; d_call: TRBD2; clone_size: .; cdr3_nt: TGTGCCAGCAGTTACTCGGGTAGCGGGAGTACTAATGAGCAGTTCTTC; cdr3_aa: CASSYSGSGSTNEQFF
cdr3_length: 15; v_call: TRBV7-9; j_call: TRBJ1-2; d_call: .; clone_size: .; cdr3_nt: TGTGCCAGCTTACAAAACTCCCGGGGGATCTATGGCTACACCTTC; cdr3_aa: CASLQNSRGIYGYTF
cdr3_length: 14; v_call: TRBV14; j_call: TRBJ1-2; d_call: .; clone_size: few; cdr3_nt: TGTGCCAGCAGCCAAGACCGTTCTAACTATGGCTACACCTTC; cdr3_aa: CASSQDRSNYGYTF
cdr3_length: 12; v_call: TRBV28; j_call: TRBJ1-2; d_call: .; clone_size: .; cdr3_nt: TGTGCCAGCAGTCAGGTAACAGATGGCTACACCTTC; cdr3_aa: CASSQVTDGYTF
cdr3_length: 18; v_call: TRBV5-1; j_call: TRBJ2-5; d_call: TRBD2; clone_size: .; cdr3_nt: TGCGCCAGCAGCGCTGGGACTAGCGGGAGCCCCTTCCAAGAGACCCAGTACTTC; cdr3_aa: CASSAGTSGSPFQETQYF
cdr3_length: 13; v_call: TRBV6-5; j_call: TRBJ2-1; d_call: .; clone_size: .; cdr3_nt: TGTGCCACCGGAGACACAGGGAACAATGAGCAGTTCTTC; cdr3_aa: CATGDTGNNEQFF
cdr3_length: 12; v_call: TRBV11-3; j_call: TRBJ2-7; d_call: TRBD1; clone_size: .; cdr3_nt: TGTGCCAGCAGCCAAGACAGGGGCGAGCAGTACTTC; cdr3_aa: CASSQDRGEQYF
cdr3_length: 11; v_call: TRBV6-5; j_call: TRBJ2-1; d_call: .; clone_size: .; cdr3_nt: TGTGCCAGCAATCAGCGACATGAGCAGTTCTTC; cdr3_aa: CASNQRHEQFF
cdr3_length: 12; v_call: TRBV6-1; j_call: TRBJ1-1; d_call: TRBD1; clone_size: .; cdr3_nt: TGTGCCAGCAGTAGCCTCGACAGGGGAGCTTTCTTT; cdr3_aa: CASSSLDRGAFF
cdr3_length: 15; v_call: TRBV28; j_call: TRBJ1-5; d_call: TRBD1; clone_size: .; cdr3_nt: TGTGCCAGCAGTTACAGGGGGTATAGCAATCAGCCCCAGCATTTT; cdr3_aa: CASSYRGYSNQPQHF
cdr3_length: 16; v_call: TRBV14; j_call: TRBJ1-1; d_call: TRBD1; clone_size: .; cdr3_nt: TGTGCCAGCAGCCCAACCTTGACAGGGTCGAACACTGAAGCTTTCTTT; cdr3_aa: CASSPTLTGSNTEAFF
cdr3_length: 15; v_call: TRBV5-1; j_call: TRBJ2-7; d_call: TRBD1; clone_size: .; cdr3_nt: TGCGCCAGCAGCTCGGGGACAGGGGGAAGAAACGAGCAGTACTTC; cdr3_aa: CASSSGTGGRNEQYF
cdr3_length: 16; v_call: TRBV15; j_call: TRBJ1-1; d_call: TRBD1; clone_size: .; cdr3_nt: TGTGCCACCAGCAGAGGCATACAGGGGCGCAACACTGAAGCTTTCTTT; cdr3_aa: CATSRGIQGRNTEAFF
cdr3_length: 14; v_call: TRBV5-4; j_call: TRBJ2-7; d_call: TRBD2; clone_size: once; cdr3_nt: TGTGCCAGCAGCGGGAGGGCCGGTGTTGGCGAGCAGTACTTC; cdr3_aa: CASSGRAGVGEQYF
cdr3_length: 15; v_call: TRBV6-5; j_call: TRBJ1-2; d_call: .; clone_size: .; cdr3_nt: TGTGCCAGCAGTTACGACAGTAAGGGCTCCGGTGGCTACACCTTC; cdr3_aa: CASSYDSKGSGGYTF
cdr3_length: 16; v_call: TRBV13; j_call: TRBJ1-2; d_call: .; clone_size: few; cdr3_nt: TGTGCCAGCAGTTTCGCGGGCGCAGTGCCCAAAGATGGCTACACCTTC; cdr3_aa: CASSFAGAVPKDGYTF
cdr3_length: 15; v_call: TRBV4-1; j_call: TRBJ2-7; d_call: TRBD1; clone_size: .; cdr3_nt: TGCGCCAGCAGCCAAGTGGGACAGGGGAAATACGAGCAGTACTTC; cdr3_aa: CASSQVGQGKYEQYF
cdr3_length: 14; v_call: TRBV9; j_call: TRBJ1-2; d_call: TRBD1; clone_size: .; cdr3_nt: TGTGCCAGCAGCGTACATGGGACAGACTATGGCTACACCTTC; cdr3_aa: CASSVHGTDYGYTF
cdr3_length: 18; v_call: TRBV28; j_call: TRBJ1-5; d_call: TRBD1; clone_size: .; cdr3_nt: TGTGCCAGCAGCCGCATGAGGGACAGGCGATATAGCAATCAGCCCCAGCATTTT; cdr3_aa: CASSRMRDRRYSNQPQHF
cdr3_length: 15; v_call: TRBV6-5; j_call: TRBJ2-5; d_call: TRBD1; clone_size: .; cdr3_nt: TGTGCCAGCAGTTACTCGAGGACAGGGCGAGAGACCCAGTACTTC; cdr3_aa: CASSYSRTGRETQYF
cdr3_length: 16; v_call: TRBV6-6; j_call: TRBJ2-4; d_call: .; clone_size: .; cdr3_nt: TGTGCCAGCAGTCCCGGACAGTCCTTAGCCAAAAACATTCAGTACTTC; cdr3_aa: CASSPGQSLAKNIQYF
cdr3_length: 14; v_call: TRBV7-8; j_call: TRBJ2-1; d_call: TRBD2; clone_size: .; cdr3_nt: TGTGCCAGCAGCTTAGGGACTAGCAGTACCGAGCAGTTCTTC; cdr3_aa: CASSLGTSSTEQFF
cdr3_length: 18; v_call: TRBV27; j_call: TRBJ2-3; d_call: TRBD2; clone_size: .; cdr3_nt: TGTGCCAGCAGACCCACTAGCGGGAGGGCCATGAGCACAGATACGCAGTATTTT; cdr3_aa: CASRPTSGRAMSTDTQYF
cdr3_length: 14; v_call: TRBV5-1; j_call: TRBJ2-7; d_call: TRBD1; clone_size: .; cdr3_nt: TGCGCCAGCAGCTTGGAGACAGGGAATTACGAGCAGTACTTC; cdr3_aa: CASSLETGNYEQYF
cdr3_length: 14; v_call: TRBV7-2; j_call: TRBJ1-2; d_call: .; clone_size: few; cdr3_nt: TGTGCCAGCAGCCACCGAGGGGGTGACTATGGCTACACCTTC; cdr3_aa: CASSHRGGDYGYTF
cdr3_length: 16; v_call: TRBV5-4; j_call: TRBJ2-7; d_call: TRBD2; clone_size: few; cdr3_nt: TGTGCCAGCAGCTTGGGAGGTCCACTAGCGGGAGGGCCGCAGTACTTC; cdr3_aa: CASSLGGPLAGGPQYF
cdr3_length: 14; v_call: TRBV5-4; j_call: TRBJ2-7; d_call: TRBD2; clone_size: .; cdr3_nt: TGTGCCAGCAGGAGCGGGACTAGCTCCTACGAGCAGTACTTC; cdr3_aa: CASRSGTSSYEQYF
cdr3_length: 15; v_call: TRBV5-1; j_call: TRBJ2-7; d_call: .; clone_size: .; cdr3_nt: TGCGCCAGCAGCTTGGGGGGCGCGACGGTAGGCGAGCAGCACTTC; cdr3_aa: CASSLGGATVGEQHF
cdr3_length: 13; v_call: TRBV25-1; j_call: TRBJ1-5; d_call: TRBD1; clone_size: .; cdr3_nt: TGTGCCAGTTCACAGGGGAACAATCAGCCCCAGCATTTT; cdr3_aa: CASSQGNNQPQHF
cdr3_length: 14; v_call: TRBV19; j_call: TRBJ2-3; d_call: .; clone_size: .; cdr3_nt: TGTGCCAGTCGGGGAAGATCTAGCACAGATACGCAGTATTTT; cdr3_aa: CASRGRSSTDTQYF
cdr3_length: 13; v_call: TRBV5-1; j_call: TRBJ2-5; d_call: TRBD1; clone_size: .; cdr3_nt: TGCGCCAGCAGCTTCCAGGGGGAGGAGACCCAGTACTTC; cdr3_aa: CASSFQGEETQYF
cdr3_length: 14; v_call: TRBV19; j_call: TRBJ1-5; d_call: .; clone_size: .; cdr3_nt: TGTGCCAGTAGTATGGGGCCTACAAATCAGCCCCAGCATTTT; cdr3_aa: CASSMGPTNQPQHF
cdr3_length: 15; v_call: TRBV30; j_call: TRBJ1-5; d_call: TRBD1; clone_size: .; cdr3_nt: TGTGCCTGGAGATCCGGGACAGGGGGCAATCAGCCCCAGCATTTT; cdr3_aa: CAWRSGTGGNQPQHF
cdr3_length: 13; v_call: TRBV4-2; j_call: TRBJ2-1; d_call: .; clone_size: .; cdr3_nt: TGTGCCAGCAGCCTCGCCTATTTCCGAGAGCAGTTCTTC; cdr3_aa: CASSLAYFREQFF
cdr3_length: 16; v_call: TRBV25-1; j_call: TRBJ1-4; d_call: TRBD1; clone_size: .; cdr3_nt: TGTGCCAGCAGTGAATTTGCGAGACAGGGAAACGAAAAACTGTTTTTT; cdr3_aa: CASSEFARQGNEKLFF
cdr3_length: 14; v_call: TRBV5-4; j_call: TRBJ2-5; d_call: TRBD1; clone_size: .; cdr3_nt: TGTGCCAGCAGCGCGGGACAGGGGGTTGAGACCCAGTACTTC; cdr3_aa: CASSAGQGVETQYF
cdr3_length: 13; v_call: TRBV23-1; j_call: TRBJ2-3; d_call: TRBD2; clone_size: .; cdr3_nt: TGCGCCAGCACCCTGGCCGGGAGGGATACGCAGTATTTT; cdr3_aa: CASTLAGRDTQYF
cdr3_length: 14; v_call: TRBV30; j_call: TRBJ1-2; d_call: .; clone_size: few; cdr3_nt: TGTGCCTGGAGTGCGGGGAGGAGCCTCTATGGCTACACCTTC; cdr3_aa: CAWSAGRSLYGYTF